The 18 T cell receptor beta chains below come from one sample, sequenced in a study of blood T cell repertoires in COVID-19. Generated by immunoSEQ multiplex PCR, the TCRdb table keeps only in-frame clones and is missing some. The sample contains some 300,000 clones, about 86% of which appear only once. The sequenced sample consisted of peripheral blood. These receptor sequences come from a woman in her 70s with COVID-19, enrolled during active disease.

The chain has TRBV10-1 and TRBJ1-2; 8 nucleotides line up with TRBD1. There are 13 residues in the CDR3. Germline V gene sequence: CDR1 WNHNN, CDR2 SYGVQD (reference sequence). V shed 6 bases and J 5 bases; nucleotides not matched to a gene: 5. For the CDR3, the DNA is TGCGCCAGCAGCGCGGACAGGGCGTATGGCTACACCTTC. This translates into CASSADRAYGYTF.

The chain combines TRBV7-9 with TRBJ1-5; D uncertain. The V and J ends lost 1 base and 6 bases respectively, with 10 bases between them. Looked up from germline, CDR1 is SEHNR and CDR2 is FQNEAQ (reference sequence). CDR3 length: 14 amino acids. CDR3: CASSLGADSQPQHF. The CDR3 DNA reads TGTGCCAGCAGCTTAGGGGCAGATTCTCAGCCCCAGCATTTT.

This clone was recorded once. This sequence joins TRBV4-2 and TRBJ2-5; a possible D gene is TRBD2 (6 bases). Trimming took 0 bases from V and 4 from J, leaving 12 bases between them. CDR1 is LGHNA and CDR2 is YNFKEQ in the germline V gene. The CDR3 consists of 15 residues. In nucleotides, the CDR3 is TGTGCCAGCAGCCAAGAACGTCGGAGGGGAGAGACCCAGTACTTC. It specifies CASSQERRRGETQYF.

In this sample, this clone turned up once. The CDR3 DNA sequence: TGTGCCAGCAGCTTAGCGACGGACAGCAACTATGGCTACACCTTC. It codes for CASSLATDSNYGYTF. The chain employs TRBV7-9 and TRBJ1-2, with a tentative D call TRBD1 (6 bases). With 0 bases removed from V and 2 bases from J, the gap between germline ends came to 10 bases. Germline CDR1 is SEHNR and CDR2 is FQNEAQ (reference sequence). This CDR3 is 15 amino acids long.

The chain employs TRBV5-1 and TRBJ1-2, with 8 bases lining up with TRBD1. Unmatched junction bases numbered 6, after V lost 4 bases and J lost 1 base. Germline V lookup: CDR1 SGHRS, CDR2 YFSETQ. CDR3 length equals 15 residues. The CDR3 spells CASSAGTGDNYGYTF. Here the CDR3 DNA reads TGCGCCAGCAGCGCTGGGACAGGCGATAACTATGGCTACACCTTC.

The chain has TRBV29-1 and TRBJ2-1; 12 bases are shared with TRBD1. The trim removed 6 bases at V and 7 bases at J, leaving 10 bases unmatched. Germline V lookup: CDR1 SQVTM, CDR2 ANQGSEA. This CDR3 is built from 15 residues. The CDR3 reads CSVLRPGQGANEQFF. The DNA of the CDR3 is TGCAGCGTATTAAGACCGGGACAGGGGGCAAATGAGCAGTTCTTC.

This clone was observed a few times. The chain employs TRBV5-4 and TRBJ2-7; D gene unclear. Looked up from germline, CDR1 is SGHNT and CDR2 is YYREEE (reference sequence). Trimming pared 4 bases from V and 0 bases from J, leaving 11 bases between. CDR3 length equals 14 residues. CDR3 amino acids: CASSGNTNSYEQYF. The CDR3 region has the DNA TGTGCCAGCAGCGGAAACACTAACTCCTACGAGCAGTACTTC.

This clone was detected only once. This sequence joins TRBV2 and TRBJ2-5, with 9 nucleotides matching TRBD2. J was trimmed by 7 bases and V by 2 bases; bases with no gene match: 14. Germline CDR1 and CDR2: SNHLY and FYNNEI. The CDR3 sequence is 17 residues long. The CDR3 region is CASSESSSGTSLLTQYF. In DNA form, the CDR3 reads TGTGCCAGCAGTGAAAGTTCTAGCGGGACTAGCTTGCTGACCCAGTACTTC.

For this clone: The sample carries other DNA sequences with the same CDR3. This chain uses TRBV4-1 with TRBJ1-1; D gene unclear. Germline V gene lookup returns CDR1 MGHRA and CDR2 YSYEKL. This CDR3 is 13 amino acids long. V shed 0 bases and J shed 1 base, with 3 bases lying between them. The CDR3 loop is CASSQDRNTEAFF. The CDR3 DNA is TGCGCCAGCAGCCAAGACAGGAACACTGAAGCTTTCTTT.

The rearrangement uses TRBV28 and TRBJ1-2; TRBD1 might be the D (5 bases). V dropped 4 bases and J dropped 6 bases, with 15 bases sitting between them. The CDR3 runs to 14 residues. Germline values: CDR1 MDHEN, CDR2 SYDVKM. The CDR3 sequence is CASSSFGGVDGYTF. The CDR3 nucleotides read TGTGCCAGCAGTTCCTTCGGGGGAGTCGATGGCTACACCTTC.

The chain has TRBV7-2 and TRBJ1-2; no reliable D call. This CDR3 is built from 14 residues. Trimming stripped 1 base from V and 2 bases from J, with 8 bases between. Germline V gives CDR1 SGHTA, CDR2 FQGNSA. CDR3 loop: CASSLVTANYGYTF. The CDR3 nucleotides are TGTGCCAGCAGCTTAGTTACAGCCAACTATGGCTACACCTTC.

V usage is TRBV6-5 and J usage is TRBJ1-3; 7 bases are a match to TRBD1. The germline V gene encodes CDR1 MNHEY and CDR2 SVGAGI. Losses at the gene ends were 6 bases for V and 3 bases for J; bases not matched to a gene: 5. This CDR3 is built from 14 residues. The CDR3 bases are TGTGCCAGCAGGGAGACAGGGCGTGGAAACACCATATATTTT. It specifies CASRETGRGNTIYF.

The genes are TRBV2 and TRBJ2-5, with D tentatively TRBD2 (6 bases). The CDR3 totals 14 residues. Germline-derived CDR1 and CDR2 are SNHLY and FYNNEI. V lost 6 bases and J lost 4, with 15 bases in between. CDR3 sequence (DNA): TGTGCCAGCAGGGAGGGACTGGCGAGAGAGACCCAGTACTTC. This translates into CASREGLARETQYF. The full variable domain, with the rest looked up from reference TRBV2 and TRBJ2-5, is EPEVTQTPSHQVTQMGQEVILRCVPISNHLYFYWYRQILGQKVEFLVSFYNNEISEKSEIFDDQFSVERPDGSNFTLKIRSTKLEDSAMYFCASREGLARETQYFGPGTRLLVL.

This sequence joins TRBV29-1 and TRBJ2-1; 9 nucleotides line up with TRBD1. Germline trimming cut 7 bases from V and 5 bases from J; bases unmatched to any gene: 6. In germline, CDR1 is SQVTM, CDR2 ANQGSEA. The CDR3 is made up of 13 amino acids. CDR3 DNA: TGCAGCGCCTGGGGACAGGGCCACAATGAGCAGTTCTTC. Amino acids: CSAWGQGHNEQFF.

The chain couples TRBV15 to TRBJ1-5; TRBD1 is a possible D gene (6 bases). This CDR3 spans 15 amino acids. V lost 0 bases and J 6 bases, leaving 12 bases between the germline ends. Per the germline V gene, CDR1 is LNHNV and CDR2 is YYDKDF (reference sequence). The CDR3 is CATSRDLQGRQPQHF. The DNA for the CDR3 is TGTGCCACCAGCAGAGATTTGCAGGGGCGTCAGCCCCAGCATTTT.

As for this clone: This same CDR3 is encoded by further DNA sequences in the sample. The rearrangement uses TRBV27 and TRBJ1-1; D is undetermined. CDR1 and CDR2 (germline): MNHEY, SMNVEV (reference sequence). CDR3 length: 13 amino acids. Trimming pared 3 bases from V and 1 base from J, leaving 6 bases between. As DNA, the CDR3 is TGTGCCAGCAGTTTTTCCAGGAACACTGAAGCTTTCTTT. It codes for CASSFSRNTEAFF.

The CDR3 DNA is TGTGCCAGCAGCCAAGATTCTGGACAGGGTGGGAGCTACACCTTC. Protein product: CASSQDSGQGGSYTF. The chain is built from TRBV4-2 and TRBJ1-2; 8 positions match TRBD1. Germline assignment: CDR1 LGHNA and CDR2 YNFKEQ. Unmatched junction bases numbered 9, after V lost 0 bases and J lost 9 bases. This CDR3 spans 15 amino acids.

The rearrangement joins TRBV28 to TRBJ1-1; 9 bases align to TRBD1. With V trimmed by 5 bases and J by 11 bases, 6 bases remained unmatched. The CDR3 runs to 12 residues. The germline CDR1 and CDR2 sequences are MDHEN and SYDVKM. The CDR3 spells CASSTGTGYAFF. The DNA for the CDR3 is TGTGCCAGCAGTACAGGGACAGGGTACGCTTTCTTT.